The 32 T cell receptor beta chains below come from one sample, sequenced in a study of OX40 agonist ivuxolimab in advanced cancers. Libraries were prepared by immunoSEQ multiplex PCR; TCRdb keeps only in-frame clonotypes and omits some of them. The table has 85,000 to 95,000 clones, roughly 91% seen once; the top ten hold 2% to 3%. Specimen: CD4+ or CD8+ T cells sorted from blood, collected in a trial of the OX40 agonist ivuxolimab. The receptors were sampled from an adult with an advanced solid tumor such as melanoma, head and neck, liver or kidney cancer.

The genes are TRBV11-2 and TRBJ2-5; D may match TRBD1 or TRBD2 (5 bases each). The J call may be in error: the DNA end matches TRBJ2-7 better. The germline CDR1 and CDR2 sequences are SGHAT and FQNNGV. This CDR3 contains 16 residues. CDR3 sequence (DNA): TGTGCCAGCAGCATCCCGGTTGGGGGTCCCGTCCGCGAGCAGTACTTC. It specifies CASSIPVGGPVREQYF.

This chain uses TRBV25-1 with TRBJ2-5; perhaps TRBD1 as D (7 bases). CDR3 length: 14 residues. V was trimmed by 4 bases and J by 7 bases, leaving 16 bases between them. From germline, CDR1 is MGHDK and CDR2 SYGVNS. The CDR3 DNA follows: TGTGCCAGCAGTGCAAGAGCAGGGGGAGGGACCCAGTACTTC. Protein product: CASSARAGGGTQYF.

The CDR3 loop is CASSLMGEQYF. For the CDR3, the DNA is TGTGCCAGCAGCTTAATGGGCGAGCAGTACTTC. The V gene is TRBV7-2, the J gene TRBJ2-7; D gene uncertain. The CDR3 consists of 11 residues. Germline values: CDR1 SGHTA, CDR2 FQGNSA. V was shortened by 2 bases and J by 6 bases, with 5 bases between the two germline ends.

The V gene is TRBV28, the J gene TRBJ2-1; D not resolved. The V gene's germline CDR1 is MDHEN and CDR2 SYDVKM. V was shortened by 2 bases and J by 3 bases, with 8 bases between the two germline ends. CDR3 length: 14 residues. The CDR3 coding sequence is TGTGCCAGCAGTTTACAGATTCACTACAATGAGCAGTTCTTC. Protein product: CASSLQIHYNEQFF. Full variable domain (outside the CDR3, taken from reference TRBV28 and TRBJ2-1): DVKVTQSSRYLVKRTGEKVFLECVQDMDHENMFWYRQDPGLGLRLIYFSYDVKMKEKGDIPEGYSVSREKKERFSLILESASTNQTSMYLCASSLQIHYNEQFFGPGTRLTVL.

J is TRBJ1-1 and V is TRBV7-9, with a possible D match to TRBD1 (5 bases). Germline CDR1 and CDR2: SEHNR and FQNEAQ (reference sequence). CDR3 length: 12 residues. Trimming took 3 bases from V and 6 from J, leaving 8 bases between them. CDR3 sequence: CASSLGEAEAFF. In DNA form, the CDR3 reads TGTGCCAGCAGCTTGGGGGAGGCTGAAGCTTTCTTT.

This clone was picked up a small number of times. CDR3 bases: TGTGCCAGCAGCTTCCAACTGGGTATAGTTAGGGCTGGGGCCAACGTCCTGACTTTC. This sequence encodes CASSFQLGIVRAGANVLTF. V is TRBV7-9 and J is TRBJ2-6; D not certain. The germline CDR1 and CDR2 sequences are SEHNR and FQNEAQ (reference sequence). CDR3 length equals 19 residues. The V gene lost 3 bases and the J gene lost 2 bases, with 20 bases spanning the gap.

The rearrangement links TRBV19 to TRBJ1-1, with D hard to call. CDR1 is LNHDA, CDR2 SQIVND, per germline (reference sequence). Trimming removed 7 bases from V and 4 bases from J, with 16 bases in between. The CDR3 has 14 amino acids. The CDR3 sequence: CASKKLWSGTEAFF. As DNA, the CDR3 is TGTGCCAGTAAGAAACTTTGGTCGGGCACTGAAGCTTTCTTT. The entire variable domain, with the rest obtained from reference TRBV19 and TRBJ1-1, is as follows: DGGITQSPKYLFRKEGQNVTLSCEQNLNHDAMYWYRQDPGQGLRLIYYSQIVNDFQKGDIAEGYSVSREKKESFPLTVTSAQKNPTAFYLCASKKLWSGTEAFFGQGTRLTVV.

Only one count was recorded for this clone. Here the CDR3 reads CASSHLGQPPGELFF. In nucleotides, the CDR3 is TGTGCCAGCAGCCATCTCGGACAGCCCCCCGGGGAGCTGTTTTTT. The chain recombines TRBV4-2 with TRBJ2-2; D is perhaps TRBD1 (6 bases). This CDR3 spans 15 amino acids. Deletions cut 3 bases from V and 6 bases from J, with 14 bases between. Per the germline V gene, CDR1 is LGHNA and CDR2 is YNFKEQ.

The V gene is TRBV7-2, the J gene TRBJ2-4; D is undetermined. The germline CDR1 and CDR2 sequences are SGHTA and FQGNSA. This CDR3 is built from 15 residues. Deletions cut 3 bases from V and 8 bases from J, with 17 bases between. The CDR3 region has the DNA TGTGCCAGCAGCTTTCACGAGGCTTTTTCGGACATTCAGTACTTC. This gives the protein CASSFHEAFSDIQYF.

CDR3 sequence reads: CASSRRTSGSVTNEQFF. The CDR3 DNA reads as TGTGCCAGCAGCAGAAGGACTAGCGGGAGCGTGACAAATGAGCAGTTCTTC. The rearrangement joins TRBV5-6 to TRBJ2-1; TRBD2 agrees at 13 bases. CDR3 size: 17 residues. Unmatched junction bases numbered 11, after V lost 4 bases and J lost 7 bases. Germline V gene lookup returns CDR1 SGHDT and CDR2 YYEEEE.

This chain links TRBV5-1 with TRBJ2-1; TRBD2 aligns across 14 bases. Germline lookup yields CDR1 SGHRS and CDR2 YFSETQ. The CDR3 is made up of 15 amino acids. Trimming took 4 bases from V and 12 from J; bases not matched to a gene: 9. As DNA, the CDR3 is TGCGCCAGCAGCAAGGGACTAGCGGGAGTGCAACGGCAGTTCTTC. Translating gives CASSKGLAGVQRQFF.

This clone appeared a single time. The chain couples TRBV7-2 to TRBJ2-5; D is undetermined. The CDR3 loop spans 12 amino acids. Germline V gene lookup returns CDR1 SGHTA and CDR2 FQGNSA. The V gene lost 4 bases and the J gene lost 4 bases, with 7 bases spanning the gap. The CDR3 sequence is CASSYYRETQYF. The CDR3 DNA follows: TGTGCCAGCAGCTATTATCGAGAGACCCAGTACTTC.

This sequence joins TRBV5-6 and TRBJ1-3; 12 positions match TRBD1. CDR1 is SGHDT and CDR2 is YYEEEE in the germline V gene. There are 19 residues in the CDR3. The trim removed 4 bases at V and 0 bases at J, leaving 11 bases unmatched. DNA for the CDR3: TGTGCCAGCAGCGCAACCGGGACAGGGGGCACTCTCTCTGGAAACACCATATATTTT. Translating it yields CASSATGTGGTLSGNTIYF.

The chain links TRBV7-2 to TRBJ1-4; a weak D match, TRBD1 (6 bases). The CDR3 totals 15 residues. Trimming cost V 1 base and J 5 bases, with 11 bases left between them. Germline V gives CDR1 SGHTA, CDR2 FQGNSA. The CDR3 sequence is CASSLVQGLNEKLFF. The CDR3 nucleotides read TGTGCCAGCAGCTTAGTGCAGGGGCTCAATGAAAAACTGTTTTTT.

The chain's CDR3 is CASSLRTGASGELFF. CDR3 nucleotides: TGCGCCAGCAGCTTAAGGACAGGGGCGTCCGGGGAGCTGTTTTTT. The chain joins TRBV5-1 to TRBJ2-2; 9 nucleotides line up with TRBD1. The ends lost 2 bases at V and 6 bases at J; junction bases unmatched: 5. Germline V gene sequence: CDR1 SGHRS, CDR2 YFSETQ. This CDR3 has 15 amino acids.

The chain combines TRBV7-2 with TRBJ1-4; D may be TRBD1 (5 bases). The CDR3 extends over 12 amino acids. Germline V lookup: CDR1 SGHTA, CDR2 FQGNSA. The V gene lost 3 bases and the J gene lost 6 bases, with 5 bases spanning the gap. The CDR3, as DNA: TGTGCCAGCAGCTTGGGGGATGAAAAACTGTTTTTT. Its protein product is CASSLGDEKLFF. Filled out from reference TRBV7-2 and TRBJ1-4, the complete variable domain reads GAGVSQSPSNKVTEKGKDVELRCDPISGHTALYWYRQSLGQGLEFLIYFQGNSAPDKSGLPSDRFSAERTGGSVSTLTIQRTQQEDSAVYLCASSLGDEKLFFGSGTQLSVL.

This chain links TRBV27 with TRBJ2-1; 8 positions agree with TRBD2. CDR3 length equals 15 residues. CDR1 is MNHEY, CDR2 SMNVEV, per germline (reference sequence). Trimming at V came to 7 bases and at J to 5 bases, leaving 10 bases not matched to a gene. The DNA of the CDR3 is TGTGCCAGCACCCCCTTTGGGACTAGAAACAATGAGCAGTTCTTC. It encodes CASTPFGTRNNEQFF.

CDR3 loop: CASSMTKYGYTF. The CDR3 DNA follows: TGTGCCAGCAGTATGACCAAGTATGGCTACACCTTC. The rearrangement uses TRBV28 and TRBJ1-2, with D unresolved. V lost 5 bases and J lost 5, with 9 bases in between. This CDR3 has 12 amino acids. Germline-derived CDR1 and CDR2 are MDHEN and SYDVKM.

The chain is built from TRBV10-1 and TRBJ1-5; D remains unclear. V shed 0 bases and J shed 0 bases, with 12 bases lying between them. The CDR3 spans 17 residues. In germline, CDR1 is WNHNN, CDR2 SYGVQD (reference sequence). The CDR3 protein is CASSESIGIYSNQPQHF. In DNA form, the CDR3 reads TGCGCCAGCAGTGAGTCTATTGGGATTTATAGCAATCAGCCCCAGCATTTT.

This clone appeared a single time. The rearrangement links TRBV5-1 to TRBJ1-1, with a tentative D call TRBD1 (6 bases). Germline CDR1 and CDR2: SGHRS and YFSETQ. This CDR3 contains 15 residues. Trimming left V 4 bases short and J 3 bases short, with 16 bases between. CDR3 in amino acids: CASSTLQGTDTEAFF. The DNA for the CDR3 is TGCGCCAGCAGCACGTTACAGGGAACGGACACTGAAGCTTTCTTT.

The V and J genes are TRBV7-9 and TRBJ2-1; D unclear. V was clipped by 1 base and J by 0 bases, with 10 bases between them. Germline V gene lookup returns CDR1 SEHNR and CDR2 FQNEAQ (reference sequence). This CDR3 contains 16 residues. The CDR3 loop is CASSLGVSSSYNEQFF. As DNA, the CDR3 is TGTGCCAGCAGCTTAGGAGTCTCCAGCTCCTACAATGAGCAGTTCTTC.

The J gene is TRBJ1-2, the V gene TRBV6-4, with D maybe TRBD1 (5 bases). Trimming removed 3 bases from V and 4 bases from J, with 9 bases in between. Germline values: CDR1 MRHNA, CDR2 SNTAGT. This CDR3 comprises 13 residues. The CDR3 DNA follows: TGTGCCAGCAGTGAGCAGGGCACCTATGGCTACACCTTC. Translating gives CASSEQGTYGYTF.

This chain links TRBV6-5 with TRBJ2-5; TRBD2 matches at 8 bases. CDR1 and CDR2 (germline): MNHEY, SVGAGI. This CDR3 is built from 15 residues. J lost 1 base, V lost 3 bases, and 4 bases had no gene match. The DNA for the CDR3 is TGTGCCAGCAGTTATAATAGCGGGACCCAAGAGACCCAGTACTTC. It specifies CASSYNSGTQETQYF.

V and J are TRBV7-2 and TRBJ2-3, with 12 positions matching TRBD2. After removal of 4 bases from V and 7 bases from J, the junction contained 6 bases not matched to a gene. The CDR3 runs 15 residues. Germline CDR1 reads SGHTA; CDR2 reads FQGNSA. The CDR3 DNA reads TGTGCCAGCAGCTCCCTAGCGGGAGGGCCATATACGCAGTATTTT. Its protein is CASSSLAGGPYTQYF.

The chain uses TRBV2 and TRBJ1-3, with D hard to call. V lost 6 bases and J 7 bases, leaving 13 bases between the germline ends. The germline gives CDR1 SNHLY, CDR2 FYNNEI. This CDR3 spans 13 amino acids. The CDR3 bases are TGTGCCAGCAGCACAGACTCCGCCAACACCATATATTTT. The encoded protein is CASSTDSANTIYF.

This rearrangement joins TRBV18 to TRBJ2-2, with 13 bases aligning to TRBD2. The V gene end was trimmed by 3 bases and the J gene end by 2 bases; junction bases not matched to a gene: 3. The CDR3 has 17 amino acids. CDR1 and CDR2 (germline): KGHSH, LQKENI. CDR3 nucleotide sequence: TGTGCCAGCTCACCGAGACTAGCGGGGGGAAACACCGGGGAGCTGTTTTTT. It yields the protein CASSPRLAGGNTGELFF.

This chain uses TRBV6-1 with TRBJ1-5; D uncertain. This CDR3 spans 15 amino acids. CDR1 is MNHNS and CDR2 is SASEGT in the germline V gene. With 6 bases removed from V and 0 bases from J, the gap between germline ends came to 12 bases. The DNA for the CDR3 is TGTGCCAGCAGCGGCGGGCAGATTAGCAATCAGCCCCAGCATTTT. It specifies CASSGGQISNQPQHF.

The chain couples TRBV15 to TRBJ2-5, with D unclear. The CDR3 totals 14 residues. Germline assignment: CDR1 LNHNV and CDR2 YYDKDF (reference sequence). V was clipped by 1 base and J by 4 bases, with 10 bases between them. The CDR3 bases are TGTGCCACCAGCAGAGGTGGGGTTTTAGAGACCCAGTACTTC. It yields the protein CATSRGGVLETQYF.

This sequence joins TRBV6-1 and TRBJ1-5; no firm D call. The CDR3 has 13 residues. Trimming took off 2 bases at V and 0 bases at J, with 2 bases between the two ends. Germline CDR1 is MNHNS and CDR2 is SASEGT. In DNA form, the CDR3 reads TGTGCCAGCAGTGAATTTAGCAATCAGCCCCAGCATTTT. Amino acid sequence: CASSEFSNQPQHF.

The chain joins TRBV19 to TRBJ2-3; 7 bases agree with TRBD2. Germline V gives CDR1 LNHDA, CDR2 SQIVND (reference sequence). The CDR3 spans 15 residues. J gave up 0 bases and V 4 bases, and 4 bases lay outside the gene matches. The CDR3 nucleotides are TGTGCCAGTAGTAATAACGGGGGGAGCACAGATACGCAGTATTTT. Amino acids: CASSNNGGSTDTQYF. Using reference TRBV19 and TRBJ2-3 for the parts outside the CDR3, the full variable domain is DGGITQSPKYLFRKEGQNVTLSCEQNLNHDAMYWYRQDPGQGLRLIYYSQIVNDFQKGDIAEGYSVSREKKESFPLTVTSAQKNPTAFYLCASSNNGGSTDTQYFGPGTRLTVL.

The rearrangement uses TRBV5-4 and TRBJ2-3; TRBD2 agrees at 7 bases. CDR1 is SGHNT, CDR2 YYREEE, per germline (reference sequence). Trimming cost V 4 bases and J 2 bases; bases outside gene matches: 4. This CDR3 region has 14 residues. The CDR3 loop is CASSGGESTDTQYF. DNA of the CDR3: TGTGCCAGCAGCGGGGGGGAGTCCACAGATACGCAGTATTTT. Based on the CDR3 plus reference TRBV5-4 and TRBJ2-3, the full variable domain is ETGVTQSPTHLIKTRGQQVTLRCSSQSGHNTVSWYQQALGQGPQFIFQYYREEENGRGNFPPRFSGLQFPNYSSELNVNALELDDSALYLCASSGGESTDTQYFGPGTRLTVL.

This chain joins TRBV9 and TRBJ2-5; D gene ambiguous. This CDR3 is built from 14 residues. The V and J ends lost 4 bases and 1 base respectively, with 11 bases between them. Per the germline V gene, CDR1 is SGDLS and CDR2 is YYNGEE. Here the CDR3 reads CASSRQAFQETQYF. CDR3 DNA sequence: TGTGCCAGCAGCCGGCAGGCGTTCCAAGAGACCCAGTACTTC.